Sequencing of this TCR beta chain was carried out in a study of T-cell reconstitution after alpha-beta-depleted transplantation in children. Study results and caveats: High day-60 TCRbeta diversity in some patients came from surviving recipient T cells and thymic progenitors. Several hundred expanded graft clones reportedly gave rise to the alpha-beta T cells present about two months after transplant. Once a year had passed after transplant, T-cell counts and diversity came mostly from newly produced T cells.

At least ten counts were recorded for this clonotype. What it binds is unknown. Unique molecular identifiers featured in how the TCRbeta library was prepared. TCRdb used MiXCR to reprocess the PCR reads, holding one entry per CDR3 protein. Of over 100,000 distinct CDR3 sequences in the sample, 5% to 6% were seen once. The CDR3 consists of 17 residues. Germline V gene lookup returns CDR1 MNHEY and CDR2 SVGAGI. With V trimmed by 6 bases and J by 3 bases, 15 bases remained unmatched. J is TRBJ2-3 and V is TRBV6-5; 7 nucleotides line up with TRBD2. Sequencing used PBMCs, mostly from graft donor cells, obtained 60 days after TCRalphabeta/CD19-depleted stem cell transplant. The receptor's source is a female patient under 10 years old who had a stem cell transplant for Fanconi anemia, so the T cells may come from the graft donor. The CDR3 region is CASSPVGAGEQTDTQYF. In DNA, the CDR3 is TGTGCCAGCAGCCCCGTAGGGGCGGGGGAGCAGACAGATACGCAGTATTTT.